The clone carrying this T cell receptor beta chain was observed once. Its antigen is not known. The CDR3 end shows no conserved phenylalanine or tryptophan, and so a read error is likely. Because the CDR3's place on the DNA is in doubt, the DNA is left out and the CDR3 is given as listed by TCRdb. The library came from three nested PCR rounds adapted from ARM-PCR protocols. TCRdb called the multiplex PCR reads again in MiXCR, with one record for every CDR3 protein. Among roughly 67,000 distinct CDR3 sequences listed, 55% to 70% were seen once. The record originates from a study of tumor and adjacent non-tumor tissue in lung cancer. The wider study: The patients, around 11 men and a handful of women, were roughly 30 to 80 with stage I to III disease. About 4.17 million productive TCRbeta reads were obtained per sample on average. Findings of the study overall: TCR diversity was significantly greater in tumor than normal lung tissue. Top 100 clones took a larger repertoire share in normal lung.

The template was RNA from unsorted bulk tissue. Germline-derived CDR1 and CDR2 are MNHEY and SVGAGI. From its first to its last residue, the CDR3 has 13 amino acids. Sequences were obtained from lung tumor tissue. This receptor was taken from a man aged 50 or older with non-small cell lung cancer. The J gene is TRBJ1-2, the V gene TRBV6-5; the D segment call TRBD1 is taken from the table without a DNA check. This chain's CDR3 is CASSRIPGTSHTS.